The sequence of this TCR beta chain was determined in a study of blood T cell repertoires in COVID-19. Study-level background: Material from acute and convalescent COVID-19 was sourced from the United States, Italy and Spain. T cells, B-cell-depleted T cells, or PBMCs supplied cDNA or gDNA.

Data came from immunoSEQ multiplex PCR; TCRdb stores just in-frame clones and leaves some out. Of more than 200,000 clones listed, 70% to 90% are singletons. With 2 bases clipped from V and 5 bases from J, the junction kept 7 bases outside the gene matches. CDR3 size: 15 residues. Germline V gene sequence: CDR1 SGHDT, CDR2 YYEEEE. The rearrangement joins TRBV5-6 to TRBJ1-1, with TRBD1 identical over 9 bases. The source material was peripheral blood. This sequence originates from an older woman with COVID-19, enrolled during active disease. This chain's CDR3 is CASSFLDRGETEAFF. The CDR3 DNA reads TGTGCCAGCAGCTTTCTGGACAGGGGAGAGACTGAAGCTTTCTTT.